This T cell receptor beta chain derives from a study of cytomegalovirus exposure and HLA in healthy donors. Researchers ran the PCR with 60 Vbeta and 13 Jbeta primers. Profiling relied on immunoSEQ multiplex PCR, and the TCRdb table lists in-frame clones only, not all of them. The repertoire includes over 45,000 clones, roughly four fifths of them detected once, and approximately 4.3% sits in the top ten. The junction had 4 bases not matched to a gene; V was cut back by 0 bases and J by 5 bases. Looked up from germline, CDR1 is SGHNT and CDR2 is YYREEE (reference sequence). CDR3 length equals 15 residues.

The chain is built from TRBV5-4 and TRBJ2-5; TRBD1 matches at 10 bases. This clonotype was obtained from a man aged 25 to 45 in good health and CMV-seronegative. Input material: PBMCs. The CDR3 coding sequence is TGTGCCAGCAGCTTGGTTGGGGACAGGGGTGAGACCCAGTACTTC. It encodes CASSLVGDRGETQYF.